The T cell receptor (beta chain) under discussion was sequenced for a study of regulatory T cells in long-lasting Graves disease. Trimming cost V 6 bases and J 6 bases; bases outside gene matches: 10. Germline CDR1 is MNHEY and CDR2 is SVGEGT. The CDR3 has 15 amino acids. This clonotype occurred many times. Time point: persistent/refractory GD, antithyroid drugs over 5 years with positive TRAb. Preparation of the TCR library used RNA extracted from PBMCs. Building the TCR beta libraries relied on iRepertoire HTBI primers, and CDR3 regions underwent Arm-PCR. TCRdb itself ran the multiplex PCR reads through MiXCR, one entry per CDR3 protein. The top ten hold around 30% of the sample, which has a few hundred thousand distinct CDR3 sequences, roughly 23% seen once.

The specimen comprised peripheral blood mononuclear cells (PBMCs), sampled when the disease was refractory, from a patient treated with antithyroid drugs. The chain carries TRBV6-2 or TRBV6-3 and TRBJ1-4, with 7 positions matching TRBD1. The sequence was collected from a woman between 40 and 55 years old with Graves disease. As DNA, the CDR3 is TGTGCCAGCAGCTATCTGACAGGGAACGATGAAAAACTGTTTTTT. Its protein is CASSYLTGNDEKLFF.